These 9 T cell receptor beta chains were all obtained from the same sample, sequenced in a study of shared clonotypes between healthy human individuals. Measured with immunoSEQ multiplex PCR; TCRdb has only the in-frame clones, and not every one. The data hold about half a million clones, with 81% observed a single time. Input material: PBMCs. These receptors all come from a woman in her thirties or forties in good health. Some clones in this sample may be carry-over from other donors' samples.

Regarding this clone: This likely stems from a read error, as it lies one base from a far larger clone. This sequence joins TRBV5-1 and TRBJ2-6; a weak D match, TRBD1 (5 bases). Per germline, CDR1 SGHRS and CDR2 YFSETQ. This CDR3 spans 15 amino acids. The CDR3 region has the DNA TGCGCCAGCAGCTTGATAGGCTCTGGGGCCGACGTCCTGACTTTC. Encoded protein: CASSLIGSGADVLTF.

The V call is TRBV30, the J call TRBJ2-7; D is unresolved. Trimming pared 0 bases from V and 1 base from J, leaving 13 bases between. The CDR3 covers 15 residues. CDR1 and CDR2 (germline): GTSNPN, SVGIG (reference sequence). The CDR3 DNA follows: TGTGCCTGGAGTGTACAGAGGCTAGAATCCTACGAGCAGTACGTC. It specifies CAWSVQRLESYEQYV.

On this clone itself: The sample carries other DNA sequences with the same CDR3. The genes are TRBV9 and TRBJ2-2; D tentatively fits TRBD1 or TRBD2 (5 bases each). With 2 bases removed from V and 0 bases from J, the gap between germline ends came to 8 bases. This CDR3 contains 15 residues. Per germline, CDR1 SGDLS and CDR2 YYNGEE. This chain's CDR3 is CASSVGGSNTGELFF. DNA of the CDR3: TGTGCCAGCAGCGTTGGGGGTTCGAACACCGGGGAGCTGTTTTTT.

This chain uses TRBV18 with TRBJ1-1, with 8 bases matching TRBD1. CDR3 size: 15 residues. V lost 3 bases, J lost 1 base, and 4 bases stayed unmatched. Germline V gene lookup returns CDR1 KGHSH and CDR2 LQKENI. CDR3 in amino acids: CASSPVGTGNTEAFF. For the CDR3, the DNA is TGTGCCAGCTCACCCGTTGGGACAGGGAACACTGAAGCTTTCTTT.

The chain carries TRBV6-5 and TRBJ1-3, with D unclear. The CDR3 loop spans 16 amino acids. CDR1 and CDR2 (germline): MNHEY, SVGAGI. V lost 4 bases to trimming and J lost 2 bases, with 15 bases between them. The CDR3 here is CASSSPTWAAGNTIYF. CDR3 nucleotide sequence: TGTGCCAGCAGTTCCCCGACATGGGCGGCTGGAAACACCATATATTTT.

The J gene is TRBJ2-7, the V gene TRBV6-1, with 9 nucleotides matching TRBD2. Trimming took 2 bases from V and 4 from J; bases not matched to a gene: 6. The length of the CDR3 is 15 residues. Germline values: CDR1 MNHNS, CDR2 SASEGT. This chain's CDR3 is CASSERGTSSYEQYF. Here the CDR3 DNA reads TGTGCCAGCAGTGAAAGAGGGACTAGCTCTTACGAGCAGTACTTC.

About this clone: A far larger clone lies a single base away; this is likely a read error. This chain connects TRBV27 to TRBJ1-5; D gene ambiguous. Germline V gene sequence: CDR1 MNHEY, CDR2 SMNVEV (reference sequence). The CDR3 consists of 13 residues. Trimming cost V 4 bases and J 0 bases, with 4 bases left between them. In DNA form, the CDR3 reads TGTGCCAGCAGTTGGGGTAGCAATCAGCCCCAGCATTTT. The encoded protein is CASSWGSNQPQHF.

The table lists this clone with a few counts. The same CDR3 arises from other DNA sequences in this sample as well. V and J are TRBV11-2 and TRBJ1-3; D is ambiguous. The CDR3 has 14 amino acids. V was cut by 2 bases and J by 2 bases, with 7 bases left in between. Per germline, CDR1 SGHAT and CDR2 FQNNGV. The CDR3 bases are TGTGCCAGCAGCTTAAGTGGGGCTGGAAACACCATATATTTT. Translated, it gives CASSLSGAGNTIYF.

The chain combines TRBV28 with TRBJ2-2; 8 bases are shared with TRBD2. The CDR3 spans 14 residues. Germline values: CDR1 MDHEN, CDR2 SYDVKM. J gave up 7 bases and V 10 bases, and 11 bases lay outside the gene matches. The CDR3 DNA is TGTGCCACCCAGCGGGAGAGCCACAGCGGGGAGCTGTTTTTT. Encoded protein: CATQRESHSGELFF.